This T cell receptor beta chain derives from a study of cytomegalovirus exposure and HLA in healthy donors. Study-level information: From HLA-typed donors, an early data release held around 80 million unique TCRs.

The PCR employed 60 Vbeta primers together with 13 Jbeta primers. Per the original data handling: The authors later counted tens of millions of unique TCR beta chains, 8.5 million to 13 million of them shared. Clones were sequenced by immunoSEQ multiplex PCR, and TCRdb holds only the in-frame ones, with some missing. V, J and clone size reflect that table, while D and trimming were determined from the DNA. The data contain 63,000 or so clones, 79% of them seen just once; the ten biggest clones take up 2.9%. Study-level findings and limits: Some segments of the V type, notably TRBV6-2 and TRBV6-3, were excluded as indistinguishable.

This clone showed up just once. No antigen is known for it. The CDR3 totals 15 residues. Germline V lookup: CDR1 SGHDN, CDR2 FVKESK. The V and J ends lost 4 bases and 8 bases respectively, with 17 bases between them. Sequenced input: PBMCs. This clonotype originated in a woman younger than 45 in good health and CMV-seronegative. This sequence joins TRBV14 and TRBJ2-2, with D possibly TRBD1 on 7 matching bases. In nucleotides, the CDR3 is TGTGCCAGCAGCCTTCGGGTCAGGGGGACTGGGGAGCTGTTTTTT. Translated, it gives CASSLRVRGTGELFF.